This record covers a single TCR beta chain. Its cognate antigen is unknown. V was clipped by 1 base and J by 4 bases, with 5 bases between them. Germline CDR1 and CDR2: SGDLS and YYNGEE. This CDR3 has 13 amino acids. As for time point: pre-sensitization, week 0. Treatment defined: therapeutic diphenylcyclopropenone sensitization with weekly scalp DPC. The data were taken from a study of human T cells and chemical hapten exposure. TCRdb fed the RACE reads into MiXCR, producing one record per CDR3 protein. The sample contains 65,000 to 90,000 distinct CDR3 sequences, around 15% of which appear only once. Regarding the study as a whole: Controls formed significantly fewer large CDR3 similarity clusters than expanded TCRs did. Every donor had alopecia, and their immune response may therefore differ from healthy people's. No alteration of TCRs above 1 in 1000 frequency was seen with DPC sensitization.

This receptor was obtained from a woman aged 45-60 years with alopecia areata. Some clones in this sample may be carry-over from other donors' samples. The chain employs TRBV9 and TRBJ2-2; D call uncertain. This specimen consisted of whole blood, obtained in connection with sensitization to the hapten diphenylcyclopropenone (DPC). The CDR3 protein is CASSVMSTGELFF. In DNA, the CDR3 is TGTGCCAGCAGCGTAATGAGCACCGGGGAGCTGTTTTTT.